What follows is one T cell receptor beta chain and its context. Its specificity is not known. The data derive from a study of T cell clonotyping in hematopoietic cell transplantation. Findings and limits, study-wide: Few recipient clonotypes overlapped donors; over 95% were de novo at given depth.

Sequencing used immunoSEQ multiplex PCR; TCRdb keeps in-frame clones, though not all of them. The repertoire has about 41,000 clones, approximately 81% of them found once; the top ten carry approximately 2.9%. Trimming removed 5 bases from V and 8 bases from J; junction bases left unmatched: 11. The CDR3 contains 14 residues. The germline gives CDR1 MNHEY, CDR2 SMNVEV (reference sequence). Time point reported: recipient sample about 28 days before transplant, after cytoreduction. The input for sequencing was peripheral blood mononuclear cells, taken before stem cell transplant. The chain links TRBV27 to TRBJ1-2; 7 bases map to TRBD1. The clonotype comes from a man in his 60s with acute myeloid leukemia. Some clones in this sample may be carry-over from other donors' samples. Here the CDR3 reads CASSPQGGARGYTF. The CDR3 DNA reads TGTGCCAGCAGTCCGCAGGGGGGGGCTCGCGGCTACACCTTC.